These 13 T cell receptor beta chains were all obtained from the same sample, sequenced in a study of T cell responses to AZD1222 COVID-19 vaccine. Sequencing was performed with immunoSEQ multiplex PCR; in TCRdb, only in-frame clones are kept and a portion is missing. The sample consists of around 70,000 clones, 85% of them appearing once. Source: peripheral blood, taken on day 0 of AZD1222 vaccination. The receptors here all came from an adult in good health.

Here the CDR3 DNA reads TGTGCCAGCAGCCACGACCAGCTCTATGGCTACACCTTC. Its translation: CASSHDQLYGYTF. The rearrangement links TRBV14 to TRBJ1-2; D is uncertain. The germline V gene encodes CDR1 SGHDN and CDR2 FVKESK. V dropped 3 bases and J dropped 4 bases, with 9 bases sitting between them. This CDR3 has 13 amino acids.

The V and J genes are TRBV7-9 and TRBJ2-3; 7 nucleotides align to TRBD1. The CDR3 spans 14 residues. CDR1 and CDR2 (germline): SEHNR, FQNEAQ (reference sequence). The V segment lost 7 bases and the J segment 3 bases; nucleotides outside the gene matches: 7. The CDR3 sequence: CASIRGHGTDTQYF. The CDR3 DNA reads as TGTGCCAGCATTAGGGGGCATGGAACAGATACGCAGTATTTT.

The chain has TRBV19 and TRBJ1-1; TRBD1 is a possible D gene (5 bases). The CDR3 sequence is 13 residues long. Deletions cut 7 bases from V and 5 bases from J, with 14 bases between. Looked up from germline, CDR1 is LNHDA and CDR2 is SQIVND (reference sequence). The CDR3 is CASTTGGWTEAFF. The CDR3 DNA sequence: TGTGCCAGTACCACCGGGGGGTGGACTGAAGCTTTCTTT.

V and J are TRBV2 and TRBJ1-5; the match to TRBD1 covers 8 bases. Germline V CDR1 and CDR2: SNHLY, FYNNEI. The CDR3 extends over 19 amino acids. The junction had 19 bases not matched to a gene; V was cut back by 0 bases and J by 9 bases. The CDR3 region is CASSEALLNFGQGSGPQHF. CDR3 nucleotide sequence: TGTGCCAGCAGTGAAGCGCTTCTGAATTTTGGACAGGGTTCGGGGCCCCAGCATTTT.

The chain carries TRBV7-9 and TRBJ1-1; D not certain. This CDR3 comprises 12 residues. The V end lost 7 bases, the J end lost 6 bases, and 12 bases lay between the germline ends. Germline-derived CDR1 and CDR2 are SEHNR and FQNEAQ (reference sequence). Written as DNA, the CDR3 is TGTGCCAGCATCCCTGTCGGGGCTGAAGCTTTCTTT. It specifies CASIPVGAEAFF. The whole variable domain, filled in from reference TRBV7-9 and TRBJ1-1, reads DTGVSQNPRHKITKRGQNVTFRCDPISEHNRLYWYRQTLGQGPEFLTYFQNEAQLEKSRLLSDRFSAERPKGSFSTLEIQRTEQGDSAMYLCASIPVGAEAFFGQGTRLTVV.

The V and J genes are TRBV11-2 and TRBJ1-1, with 7 bases lining up with TRBD1. Losses at the gene ends were 3 bases for V and 4 bases for J; bases not matched to a gene: 2. This CDR3 has 13 residues. Germline CDR1 is SGHAT and CDR2 is FQNNGV. CDR3 DNA sequence: TGTGCCAGCAGCTTTCAGGGGGGCACTGAAGCTTTCTTT. It is translated as CASSFQGGTEAFF. The full variable domain, its missing parts supplied by reference TRBV11-2 and TRBJ1-1, is EAGVAQSPRYKIIEKRQSVAFWCNPISGHATLYWYQQILGQGPKLLIQFQNNGVVDDSQLPKDRFSAERLKGVDSTLKIQPAKLEDSAVYLCASSFQGGTEAFFGQGTRLTVV.

The chain joins TRBV29-1 to TRBJ2-1, with D hard to call. Germline V CDR1 and CDR2: SQVTM, ANQGSEA. This CDR3 has 12 residues. The germline V and J ends were trimmed by 6 bases and 8 bases, with 14 bases remaining between them. This CDR3 is CSVESYRDEQFF. CDR3 DNA sequence: TGCAGCGTGGAGTCCTATAGGGATGAGCAGTTCTTC.

The rearrangement links TRBV7-9 to TRBJ2-2; 8 bases map to TRBD1. V dropped 5 bases and J dropped 5; count of bases not matched to a gene: 10. CDR1 and CDR2 (germline): SEHNR, FQNEAQ (reference sequence). The CDR3 is 16 amino acids. Here the CDR3 reads CASSQGQGRETGELFF. CDR3 coding DNA: TGTGCCAGCAGCCAAGGACAGGGAAGAGAGACCGGGGAGCTGTTTTTT.

J is TRBJ1-3 and V is TRBV2; weak D call: TRBD1 (5 bases). Looked up from germline, CDR1 is SNHLY and CDR2 is FYNNEI. V dropped 3 bases and J dropped 3 bases, with 9 bases sitting between them. The length of the CDR3 is 14 residues. CDR3 DNA sequence: TGTGCCAGCAGTGAGGGGGGTAGTGGAAACACCATATATTTT. Protein product: CASSEGGSGNTIYF. The full variable domain, in which reference TRBV2 and TRBJ1-3 provide the parts outside the CDR3, is EPEVTQTPSHQVTQMGQEVILRCVPISNHLYFYWYRQILGQKVEFLVSFYNNEISEKSEIFDDQFSVERPDGSNFTLKIRSTKLEDSAMYFCASSEGGSGNTIYFGEGSWLTVV.

The J gene is TRBJ2-7, the V gene TRBV3-1 (or the pseudogene TRBV3-2); TRBD1 is a possible D gene (6 bases). The germline V gene encodes CDR1 LGHDT and CDR2 YNNKEL (reference sequence). Trimming took 4 bases from V and 5 from J, leaving 15 bases between them. The CDR3 loop spans 14 amino acids. In DNA form, the CDR3 reads TGTGCCAGCAGCCTAGACAGGTTGTGGAACGAGCAGTACTTC. Encoded protein: CASSLDRLWNEQYF.

This clone showed up just a few times. V is TRBV3-1 (or the pseudogene TRBV3-2) and J is TRBJ2-5; 7 bases fit TRBD2. With V trimmed by 0 bases and J by 5 bases, 15 bases remained unmatched. The CDR3 is 18 amino acids. Germline loops: CDR1 LGHDT, CDR2 YNNKEL (reference sequence). CDR3 nucleotide sequence: TGTGCCAGCAGCCAAGAGGAGGCTCGGCAGGGAGGGTGGGAGACCCAGTACTTC. Its translation: CASSQEEARQGGWETQYF.

The V and J genes are TRBV11-3 and TRBJ1-2; D not certain. This CDR3 is 15 amino acids long. The V end lost 0 bases, the J end lost 4 bases, and 12 bases lay between the germline ends. CDR1 and CDR2 (germline): SGHNT, YENEEA. CDR3 sequence: CASSLEVWPPYGYTF. The CDR3 DNA sequence: TGTGCCAGCAGCTTAGAGGTTTGGCCGCCCTATGGCTACACCTTC. The full variable domain, rest sourced from reference TRBV11-3 and TRBJ1-2, is EAGVVQSPRYKIIEKKQPVAFWCNPISGHNTLYWYLQNLGQGPELLIRYENEEAVDDSQLPKDRFSAERLKGVDSTLKIQPAELGDSAVYLCASSLEVWPPYGYTFGSGTRLTVV.

Of note for this clone: The sample contains more than one DNA sequence encoding this CDR3. The rearrangement joins TRBV18 to TRBJ2-7; no definite D call. The CDR3 loop spans 11 amino acids. The V and J ends lost 2 bases and 3 bases respectively, with 2 bases between them. Germline V gene data show CDR1 as KGHSH and CDR2 as LQKENI. The CDR3 region is CASSPGYEQYF. CDR3 bases: TGTGCCAGCTCACCAGGCTACGAGCAGTACTTC. The variable domain in full, with the rest retrieved from reference TRBV18 and TRBJ2-7, is NAGVMQNPRHLVRRRGQEARLRCSPMKGHSHVYWYRQLPEEGLKFMVYLQKENIIDESGMPKERFSAEFPKEGPSILRIQQVVRGDSAAYFCASSPGYEQYFGPGTRLTVT.